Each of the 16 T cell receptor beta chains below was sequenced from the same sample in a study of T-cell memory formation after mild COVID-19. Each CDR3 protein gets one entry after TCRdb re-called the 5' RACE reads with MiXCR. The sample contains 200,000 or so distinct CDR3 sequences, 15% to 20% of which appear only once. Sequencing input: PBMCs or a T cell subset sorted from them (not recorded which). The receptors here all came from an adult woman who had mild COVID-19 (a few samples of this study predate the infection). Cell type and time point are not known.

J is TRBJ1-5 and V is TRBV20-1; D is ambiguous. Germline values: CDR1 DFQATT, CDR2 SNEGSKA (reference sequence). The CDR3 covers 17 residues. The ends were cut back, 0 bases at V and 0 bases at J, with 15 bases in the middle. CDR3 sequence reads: CSARDHEGWGSNQPQHF. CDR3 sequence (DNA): TGCAGTGCTAGAGATCACGAGGGTTGGGGTAGCAATCAGCCCCAGCATTTT.

In DNA form, the CDR3 reads TGTGCCAGCAGCCCCCGGGGACAGGGATCCTACGAGCAGTACTTC. Its translation: CASSPRGQGSYEQYF. This rearrangement joins TRBV9 to TRBJ2-7, with 9 bases lining up with TRBD1. The germline gives CDR1 SGDLS, CDR2 YYNGEE. The CDR3 has 15 residues. V shed 4 bases, J shed 1 base, and the junction held 6 bases outside the gene matches.

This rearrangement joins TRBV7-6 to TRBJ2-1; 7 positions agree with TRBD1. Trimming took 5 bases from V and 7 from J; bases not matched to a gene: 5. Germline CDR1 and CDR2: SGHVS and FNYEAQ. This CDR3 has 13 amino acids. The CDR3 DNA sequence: TGTGCCAGCAGCCAACGACAGGGAAATGAGCAGTTCTTC. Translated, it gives CASSQRQGNEQFF.

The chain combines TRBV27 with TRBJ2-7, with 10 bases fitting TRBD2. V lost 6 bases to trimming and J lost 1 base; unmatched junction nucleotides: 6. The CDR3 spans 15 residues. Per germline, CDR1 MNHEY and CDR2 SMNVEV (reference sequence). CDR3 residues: CASSSPSGGSYEQYF. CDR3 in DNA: TGTGCCAGCAGCAGCCCTAGCGGGGGTTCCTACGAGCAGTACTTC.

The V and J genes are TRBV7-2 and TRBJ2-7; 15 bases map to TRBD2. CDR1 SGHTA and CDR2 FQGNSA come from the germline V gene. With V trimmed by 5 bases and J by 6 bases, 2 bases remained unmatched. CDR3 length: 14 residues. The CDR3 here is CASSRTSGRGEQYF. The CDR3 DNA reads TGTGCCAGCAGCCGGACTAGCGGGAGGGGCGAGCAGTACTTC.

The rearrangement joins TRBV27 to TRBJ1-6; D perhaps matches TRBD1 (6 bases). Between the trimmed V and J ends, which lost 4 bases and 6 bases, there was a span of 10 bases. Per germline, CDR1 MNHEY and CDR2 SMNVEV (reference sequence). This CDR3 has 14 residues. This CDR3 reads CASSSDRSNSPLHF. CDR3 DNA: TGTGCCAGCAGTTCCGACAGGTCTAATTCACCCCTCCACTTT.

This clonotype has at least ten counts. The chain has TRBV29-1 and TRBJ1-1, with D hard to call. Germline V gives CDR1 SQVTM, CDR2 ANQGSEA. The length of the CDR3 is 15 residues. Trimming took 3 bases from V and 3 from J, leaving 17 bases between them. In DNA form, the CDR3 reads TGCAGCGTTGATAATCCGGACCTAAGCTACACTGAAGCTTTCTTT. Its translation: CSVDNPDLSYTEAFF.

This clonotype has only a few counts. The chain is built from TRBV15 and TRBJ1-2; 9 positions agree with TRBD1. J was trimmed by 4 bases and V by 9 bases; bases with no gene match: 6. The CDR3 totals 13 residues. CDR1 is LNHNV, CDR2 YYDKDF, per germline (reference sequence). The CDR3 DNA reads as TGTGCCACTCGGGACAGGGTCTCCTATGGCTACACCTTC. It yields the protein CATRDRVSYGYTF.

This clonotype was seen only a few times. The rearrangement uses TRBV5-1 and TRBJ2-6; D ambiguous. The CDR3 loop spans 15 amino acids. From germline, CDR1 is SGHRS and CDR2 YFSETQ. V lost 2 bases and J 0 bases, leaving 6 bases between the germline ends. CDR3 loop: CASSFGDSGANVLTF. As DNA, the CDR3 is TGCGCCAGCAGCTTTGGCGACTCTGGGGCCAACGTCCTGACTTTC.

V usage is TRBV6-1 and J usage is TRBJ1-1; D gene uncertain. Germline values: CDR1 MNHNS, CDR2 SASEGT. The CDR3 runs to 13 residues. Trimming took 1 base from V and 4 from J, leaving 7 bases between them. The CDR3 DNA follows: TGTGCCAGCAGTGAAGAGAAGGGCACTGAAGCTTTCTTT. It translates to CASSEEKGTEAFF.

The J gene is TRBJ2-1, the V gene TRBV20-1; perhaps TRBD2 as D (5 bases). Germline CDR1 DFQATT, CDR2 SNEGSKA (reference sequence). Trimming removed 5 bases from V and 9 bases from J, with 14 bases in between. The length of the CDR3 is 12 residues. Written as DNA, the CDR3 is TGCAGTGCTGTAAGGAGCGGTGGTGAGCAGTTCTTC. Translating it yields CSAVRSGGEQFF.

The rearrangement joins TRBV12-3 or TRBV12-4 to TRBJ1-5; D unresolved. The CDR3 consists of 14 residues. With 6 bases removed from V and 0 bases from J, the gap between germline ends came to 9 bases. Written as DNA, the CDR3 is TGTGCCAGCAGCAGGCCGGGTAGCAATCAGCCCCAGCATTTT. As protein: CASSRPGSNQPQHF.

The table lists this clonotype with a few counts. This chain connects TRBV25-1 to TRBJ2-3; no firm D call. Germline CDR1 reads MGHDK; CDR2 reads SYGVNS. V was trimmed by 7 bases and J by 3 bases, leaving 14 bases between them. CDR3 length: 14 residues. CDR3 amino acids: CASTPPGGTDTQYF. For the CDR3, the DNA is TGTGCCAGCACCCCCCCGGGTGGTACAGATACGCAGTATTTT. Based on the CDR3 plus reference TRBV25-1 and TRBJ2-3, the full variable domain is EADIYQTPRYLVIGTGKKITLECSQTMGHDKMYWYQQDPGMELHLIHYSYGVNSTEKGDLSSESTVSRIRTEHFPLTLESARPSHTSQYLCASTPPGGTDTQYFGPGTRLTVL.

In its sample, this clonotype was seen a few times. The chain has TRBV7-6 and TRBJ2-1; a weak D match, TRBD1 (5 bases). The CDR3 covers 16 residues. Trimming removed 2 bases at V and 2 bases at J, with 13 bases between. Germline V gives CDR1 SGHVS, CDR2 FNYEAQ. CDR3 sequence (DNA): TGTGCCAGCAGCTTAAGGGGCTATCCCCCCTACAATGAGCAGTTCTTC. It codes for CASSLRGYPPYNEQFF.

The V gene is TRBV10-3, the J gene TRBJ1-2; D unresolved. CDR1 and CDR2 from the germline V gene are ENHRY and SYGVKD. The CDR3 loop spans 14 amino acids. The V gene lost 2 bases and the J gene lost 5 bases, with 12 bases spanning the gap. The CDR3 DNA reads TGTGCCATCAGTGAGGTTGGGCGGATATATGGCTACACCTTC. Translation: CAISEVGRIYGYTF.

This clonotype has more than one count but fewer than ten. The CDR3 loop reads CASSLQPNYGYTF. CDR3 coding DNA: TGTGCCAGCAGTTTACAGCCCAACTATGGCTACACCTTC. The V and J genes are TRBV12-3 or TRBV12-4 and TRBJ1-2; D gene ambiguous. This CDR3 is 13 amino acids long. V lost 2 bases and J lost 2, with 6 bases in between.